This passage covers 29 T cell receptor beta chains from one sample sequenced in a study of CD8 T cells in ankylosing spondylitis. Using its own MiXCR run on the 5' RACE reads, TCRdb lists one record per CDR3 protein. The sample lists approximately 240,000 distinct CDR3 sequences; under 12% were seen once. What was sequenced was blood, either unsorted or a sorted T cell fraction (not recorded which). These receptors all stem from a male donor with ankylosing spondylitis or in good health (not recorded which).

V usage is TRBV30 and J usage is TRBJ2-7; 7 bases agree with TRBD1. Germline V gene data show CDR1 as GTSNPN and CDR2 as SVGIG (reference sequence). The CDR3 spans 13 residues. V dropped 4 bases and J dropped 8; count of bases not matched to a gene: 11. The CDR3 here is CAWTSQLQGQQYF. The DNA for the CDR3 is TGTGCCTGGACCAGCCAGCTACAGGGGCAGCAGTACTTC.

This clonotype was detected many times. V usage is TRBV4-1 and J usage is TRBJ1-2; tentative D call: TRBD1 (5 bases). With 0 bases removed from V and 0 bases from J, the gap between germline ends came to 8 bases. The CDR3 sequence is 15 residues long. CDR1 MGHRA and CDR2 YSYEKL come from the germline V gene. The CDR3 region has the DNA TGCGCCAGCAGCCAAGAGGGCAGGGCTAACTATGGCTACACCTTC. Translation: CASSQEGRANYGYTF.

This chain's CDR3 is CASSLRGIDYNEQFF. CDR3 nucleotides: TGTGCCAGCAGTTTGAGGGGGATAGATTACAATGAGCAGTTCTTC. The chain recombines TRBV27 with TRBJ2-1; the D gene is possibly TRBD1 (6 bases). Between the trimmed V and J ends, which lost 3 bases and 4 bases, there was a span of 13 bases. CDR3 length equals 15 residues. Germline V gene data show CDR1 as MNHEY and CDR2 as SMNVEV (reference sequence).

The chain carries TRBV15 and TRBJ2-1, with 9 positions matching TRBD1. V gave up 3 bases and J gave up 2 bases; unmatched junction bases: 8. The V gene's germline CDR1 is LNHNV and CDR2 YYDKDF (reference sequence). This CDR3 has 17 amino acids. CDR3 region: CATSRTQTGGTYNEQFF. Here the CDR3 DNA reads TGTGCCACCAGCAGGACACAGACAGGGGGGACCTACAATGAGCAGTTCTTC.

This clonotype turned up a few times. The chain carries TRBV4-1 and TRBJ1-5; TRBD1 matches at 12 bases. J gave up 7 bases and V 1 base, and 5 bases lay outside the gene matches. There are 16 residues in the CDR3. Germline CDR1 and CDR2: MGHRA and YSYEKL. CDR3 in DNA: TGCGCCAGCAGCCAAGGGGACAGGGGGCCATGGCAGCCCCAGCATTTT. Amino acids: CASSQGDRGPWQPQHF.

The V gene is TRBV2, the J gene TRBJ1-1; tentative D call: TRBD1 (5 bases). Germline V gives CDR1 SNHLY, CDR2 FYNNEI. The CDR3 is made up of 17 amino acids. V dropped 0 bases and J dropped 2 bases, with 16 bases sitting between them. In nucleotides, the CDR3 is TGTGCCAGCAGTGAAGCGAGGGAGGGACCGTCTAACACTGAAGCTTTCTTT. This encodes CASSEAREGPSNTEAFF.

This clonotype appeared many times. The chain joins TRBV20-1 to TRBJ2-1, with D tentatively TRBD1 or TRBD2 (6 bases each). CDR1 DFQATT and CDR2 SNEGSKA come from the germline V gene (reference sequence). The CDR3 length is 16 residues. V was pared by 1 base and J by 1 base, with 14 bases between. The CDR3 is CSARAGEGGSYNEQFF. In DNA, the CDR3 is TGCAGTGCTAGAGCGGGAGAAGGGGGATCCTACAATGAGCAGTTCTTC.

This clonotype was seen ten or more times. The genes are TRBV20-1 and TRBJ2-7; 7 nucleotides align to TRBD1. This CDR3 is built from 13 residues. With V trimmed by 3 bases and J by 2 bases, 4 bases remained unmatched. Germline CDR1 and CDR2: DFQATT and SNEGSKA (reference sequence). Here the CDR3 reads CSASRQGAYEQYF. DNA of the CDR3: TGCAGTGCTAGTAGACAGGGAGCCTACGAGCAGTACTTC.

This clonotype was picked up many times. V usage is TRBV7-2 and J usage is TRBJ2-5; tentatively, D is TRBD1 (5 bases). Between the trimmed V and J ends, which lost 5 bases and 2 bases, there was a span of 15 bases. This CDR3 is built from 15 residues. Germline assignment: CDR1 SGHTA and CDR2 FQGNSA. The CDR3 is CASSTRQTKQETQYF. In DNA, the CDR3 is TGTGCCAGCAGCACCCGACAGACCAAACAAGAGACCCAGTACTTC.

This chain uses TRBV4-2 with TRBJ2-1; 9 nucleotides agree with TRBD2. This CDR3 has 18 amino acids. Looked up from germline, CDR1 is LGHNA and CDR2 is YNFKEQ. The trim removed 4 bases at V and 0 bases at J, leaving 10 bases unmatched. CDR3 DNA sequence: TGTGCCAGCAGCCCCCTTAGCGGGAGACGAAGCTCCTACAATGAGCAGTTCTTC. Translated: CASSPLSGRRSSYNEQFF.

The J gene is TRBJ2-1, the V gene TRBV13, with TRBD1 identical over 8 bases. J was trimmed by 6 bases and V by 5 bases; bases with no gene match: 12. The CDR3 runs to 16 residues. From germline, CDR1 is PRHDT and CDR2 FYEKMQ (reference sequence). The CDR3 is CASSAFGQGRANEQFF. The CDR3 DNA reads TGTGCCAGCAGCGCCTTCGGACAGGGAAGGGCCAATGAGCAGTTCTTC. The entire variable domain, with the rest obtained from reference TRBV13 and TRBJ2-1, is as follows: AAGVIQSPRHLIKEKRETATLKCYPIPRHDTVYWYQQGPGQDPQFLISFYEKMQSDKGSIPDRFSAQQFSDYHSELNMSSLELGDSALYFCASSAFGQGRANEQFFGPGTRLTVL.

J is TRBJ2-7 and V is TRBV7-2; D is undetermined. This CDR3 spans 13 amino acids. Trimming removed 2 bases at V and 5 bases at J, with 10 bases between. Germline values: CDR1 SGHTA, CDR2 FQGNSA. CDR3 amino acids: CASSLTVKDEQYF. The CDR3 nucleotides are TGTGCCAGCAGCTTAACGGTAAAGGACGAGCAGTACTTC.

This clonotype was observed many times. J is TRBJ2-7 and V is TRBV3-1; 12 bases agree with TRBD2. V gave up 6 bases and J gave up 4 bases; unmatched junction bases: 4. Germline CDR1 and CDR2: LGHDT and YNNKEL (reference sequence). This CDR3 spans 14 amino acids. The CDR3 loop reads CASSATSGGYEQYF. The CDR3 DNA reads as TGTGCCAGCAGTGCGACTAGCGGGGGATACGAGCAGTACTTC.

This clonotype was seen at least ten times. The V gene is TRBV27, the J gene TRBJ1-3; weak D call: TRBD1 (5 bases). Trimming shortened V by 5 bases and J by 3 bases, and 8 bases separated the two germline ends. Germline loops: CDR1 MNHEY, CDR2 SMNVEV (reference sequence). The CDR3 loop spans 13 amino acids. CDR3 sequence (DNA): TGTGCCAGCAGTGGACAAATTGGAAACACCATATATTTT. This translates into CASSGQIGNTIYF.

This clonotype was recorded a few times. CDR3 bases: TGTGCCAGCAGTCTCCTGACTAACCCAACCTACAATGAGCAGTTCTTC. Residues: CASSLLTNPTYNEQFF. V is TRBV27 and J is TRBJ2-1, with D perhaps matching TRBD2 (5 bases). Germline V gene data show CDR1 as MNHEY and CDR2 as SMNVEV (reference sequence). The CDR3 length is 16 residues. V gave up 5 bases and J gave up 2 bases, with 16 bases separating them.

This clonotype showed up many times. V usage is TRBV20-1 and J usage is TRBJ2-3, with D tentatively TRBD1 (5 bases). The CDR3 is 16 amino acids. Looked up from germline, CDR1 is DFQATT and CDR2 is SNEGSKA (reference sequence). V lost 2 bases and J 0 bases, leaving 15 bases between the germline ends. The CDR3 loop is CSARFGAIPSTDTQYF. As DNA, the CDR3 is TGCAGTGCTAGATTTGGGGCTATCCCAAGCACAGATACGCAGTATTTT.

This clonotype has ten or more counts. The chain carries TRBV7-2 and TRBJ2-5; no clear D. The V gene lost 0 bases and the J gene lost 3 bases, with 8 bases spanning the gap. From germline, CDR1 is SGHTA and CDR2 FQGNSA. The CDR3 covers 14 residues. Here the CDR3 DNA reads TGTGCCAGCAGCTTAGCGCGGTGGGAAGAGACCCAGTACTTC. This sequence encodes CASSLARWEETQYF.

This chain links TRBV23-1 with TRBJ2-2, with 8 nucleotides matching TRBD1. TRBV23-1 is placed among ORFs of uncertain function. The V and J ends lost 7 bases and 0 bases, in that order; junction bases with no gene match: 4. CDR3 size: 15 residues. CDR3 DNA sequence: TGCGCCAGCAACCAGGGGGCCGCGAACACCGGGGAGCTGTTTTTT. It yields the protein CASNQGAANTGELFF.

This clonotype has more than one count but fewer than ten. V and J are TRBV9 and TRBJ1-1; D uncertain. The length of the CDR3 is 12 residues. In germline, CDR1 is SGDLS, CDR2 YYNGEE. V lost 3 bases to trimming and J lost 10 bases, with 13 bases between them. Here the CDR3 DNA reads TGTGCCAGCAGCGCATCGGGAGCTGGAGCTTTCTTT. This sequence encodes CASSASGAGAFF.

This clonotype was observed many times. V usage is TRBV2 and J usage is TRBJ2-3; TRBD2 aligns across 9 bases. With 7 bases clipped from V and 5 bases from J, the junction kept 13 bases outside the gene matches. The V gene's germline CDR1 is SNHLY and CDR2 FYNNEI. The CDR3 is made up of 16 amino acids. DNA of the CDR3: TGTGCCAGCACCATCTCGGGTAGCGGGGGTTTAGATACGCAGTATTTT. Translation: CASTISGSGGLDTQYF.

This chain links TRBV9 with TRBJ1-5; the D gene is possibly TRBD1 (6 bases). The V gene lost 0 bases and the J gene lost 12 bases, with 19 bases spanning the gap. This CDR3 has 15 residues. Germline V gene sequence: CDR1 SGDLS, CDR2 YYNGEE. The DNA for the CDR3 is TGTGCCAGCAGCGTAGGCCAGGGACACAATCAACTCCAGCATTTT. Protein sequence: CASSVGQGHNQLQHF.

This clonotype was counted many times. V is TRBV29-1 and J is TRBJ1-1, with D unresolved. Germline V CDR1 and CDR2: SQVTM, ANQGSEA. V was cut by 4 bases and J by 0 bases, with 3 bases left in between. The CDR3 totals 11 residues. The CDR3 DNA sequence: TGCAGCGTTGGGATGAACACTGAAGCTTTCTTT. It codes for CSVGMNTEAFF.

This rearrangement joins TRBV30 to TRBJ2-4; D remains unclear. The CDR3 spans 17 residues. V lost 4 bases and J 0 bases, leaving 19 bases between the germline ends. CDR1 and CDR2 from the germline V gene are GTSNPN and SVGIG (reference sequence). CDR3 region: CAWTPGPLRLAKNIQYF. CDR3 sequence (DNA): TGTGCCTGGACCCCCGGACCCTTACGACTAGCCAAAAACATTCAGTACTTC.

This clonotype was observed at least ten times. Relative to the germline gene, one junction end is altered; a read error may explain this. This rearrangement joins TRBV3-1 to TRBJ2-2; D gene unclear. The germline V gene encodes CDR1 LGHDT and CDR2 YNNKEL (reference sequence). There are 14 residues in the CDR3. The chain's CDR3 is CASNQGPNTGELFF. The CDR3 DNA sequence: TGTGCCAGCAACCAAGGGCCGAACACCGGGGAGCTGTTTTTT.

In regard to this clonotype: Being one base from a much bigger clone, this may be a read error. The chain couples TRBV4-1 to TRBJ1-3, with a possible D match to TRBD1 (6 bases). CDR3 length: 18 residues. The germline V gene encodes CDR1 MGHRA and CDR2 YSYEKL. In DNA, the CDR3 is TGCGCCAACAGCCTACAGCTGGACAGTCCCCACTCTGGAAACACCATATATTTT. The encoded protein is CANSLQLDSPHSGNTIYF.

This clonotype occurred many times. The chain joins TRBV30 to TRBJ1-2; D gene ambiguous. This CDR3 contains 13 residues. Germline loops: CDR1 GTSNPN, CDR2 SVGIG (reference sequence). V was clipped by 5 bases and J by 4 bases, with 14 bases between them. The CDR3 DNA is TGTGCCTGGGCGGGGTCCCGGGTCTATGGCTACACCTTC. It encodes CAWAGSRVYGYTF.

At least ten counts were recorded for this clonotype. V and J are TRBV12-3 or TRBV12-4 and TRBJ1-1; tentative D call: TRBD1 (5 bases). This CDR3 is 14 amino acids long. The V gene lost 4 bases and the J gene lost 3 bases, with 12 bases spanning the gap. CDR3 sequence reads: CASSWGTGDTEAFF. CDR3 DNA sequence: TGTGCCAGCAGTTGGGGGACTGGGGACACTGAAGCTTTCTTT.

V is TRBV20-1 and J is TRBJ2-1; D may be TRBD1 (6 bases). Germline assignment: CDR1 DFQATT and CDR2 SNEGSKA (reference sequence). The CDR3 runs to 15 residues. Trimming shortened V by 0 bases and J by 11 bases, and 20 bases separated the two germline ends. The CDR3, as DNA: TGCAGTGCTAGAGAGGCCGGGGTTGGGGGCGGAAAGCAGTTCTTC. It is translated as CSAREAGVGGGKQFF.

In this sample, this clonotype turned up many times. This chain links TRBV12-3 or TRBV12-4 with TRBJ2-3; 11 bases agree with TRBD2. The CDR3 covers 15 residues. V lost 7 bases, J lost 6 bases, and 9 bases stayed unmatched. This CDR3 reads CASNQLAGAQDTQYF. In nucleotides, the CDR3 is TGTGCCAGCAATCAACTAGCGGGGGCCCAGGATACGCAGTATTTT.